The next 29 T cell receptor beta chains were all read from a single sample in a study of T cell repertoires in cytomegalovirus infection. Each CDR3 protein gets one entry after TCRdb re-called the reads with MiXCR. The sample has fewer than 700,000 distinct CDR3 sequences, 20% to 30% seen once. The sequencing input was CD8+ T cells from PBMCs. Source of these receptors: a human donor in good health (CMV status not recorded). Some clones in this sample may be carry-over from other donors' samples.

V gene TRBV5-6 combines with J gene TRBJ2-7, with D tentatively TRBD2 (6 bases). This CDR3 is built from 16 residues. V lost 5 bases and J 7 bases, leaving 25 bases between the germline ends. Germline values: CDR1 SGHDT, CDR2 YYEEEE. The CDR3 protein is CASRRRGSPDLWEQYV. The CDR3 DNA reads as TGTGCCAGCAGACGGAGGGGTAGCCCGGATCTCTGGGAGCAGTACGTC.

This clonotype was recorded at least ten times. J is TRBJ2-7 and V is TRBV11-3; 9 nucleotides align to TRBD1. The CDR3 runs 13 residues. Germline CDR1 reads SGHNT; CDR2 reads YENEEA. Unmatched junction bases numbered 4, after V lost 5 bases and J lost 5 bases. CDR3 nucleotides: TGTGCCAGCAGCCCAGACAGGGGGGACGAGCAGTACTTC. Translated: CASSPDRGDEQYF.

This clonotype was observed at least ten times. In nucleotides, the CDR3 is TGTGCCAGCAGTGCAAGGGGGAGCGGTCAGCCCCAGCATTTT. Protein sequence: CASSARGSGQPQHF. The chain recombines TRBV28 with TRBJ1-5; perhaps TRBD1 as D (6 bases). The CDR3 sequence is 14 residues long. Trimming took 5 bases from V and 6 from J, leaving 14 bases between them. CDR1 is MDHEN and CDR2 is SYDVKM in the germline V gene. Based on the CDR3 plus reference TRBV28 and TRBJ1-5, the full variable domain is DVKVTQSSRYLVKRTGEKVFLECVQDMDHENMFWYRQDPGLGLRLIYFSYDVKMKEKGDIPEGYSVSREKKERFSLILESASTNQTSMYLCASSARGSGQPQHFGDGTRLSIL.

As regards this clonotype: This may be a read error, as it is one base from a much larger clone. This CDR3 is missing its conserved last phenylalanine or tryptophan, likely due to a read error. The rearrangement links TRBV7-6 to TRBJ2-7, with TRBD1 as a possible D gene (5 bases). The CDR3 is 15 amino acids. V lost 2 bases to trimming and J lost 4 bases, with 15 bases between them. The germline V gene has CDR1 SGHVS and CDR2 FNYEAQ. CDR3: CASSLSQGLGYEQYS. DNA of the CDR3: TGTGCCAGCAGCTTATCCCAGGGTTTAGGGTACGAGCAGTACTCC.

The chain uses TRBV3-1 and TRBJ2-7; 9 bases match TRBD1. The CDR3 consists of 16 residues. Germline V gene lookup returns CDR1 LGHDT and CDR2 YNNKEL (reference sequence). Germline trimming cut 4 bases from V and 3 bases from J; bases unmatched to any gene: 10. The CDR3 protein is CASSRIGQGRSYEQYF. The CDR3 coding sequence is TGTGCCAGCAGCCGTATTGGACAGGGGAGGAGCTACGAGCAGTACTTC.

J is TRBJ2-2 and V is TRBV29-1, with D possibly TRBD2 on 6 matching bases. Germline lookup yields CDR1 SQVTM and CDR2 ANQGSEA. The CDR3 covers 14 residues. Trimming removed 4 bases from V and 1 base from J, with 10 bases in between. The CDR3 nucleotides read TGCAGCGTTGCCCCCGGGAGGAACACCGGGGAGCTGTTTTTT. This sequence encodes CSVAPGRNTGELFF.

The chain links TRBV5-5 to TRBJ2-7; 9 nucleotides line up with TRBD1. Germline V lookup: CDR1 SGHKS, CDR2 YYEKEE (reference sequence). With V trimmed by 4 bases and J by 2 bases, 10 bases remained unmatched. The length of the CDR3 is 16 residues. CDR3 amino acids: CASSGGTGIVPYEQYV. CDR3 DNA: TGTGCCAGCAGCGGCGGGACAGGGATAGTTCCCTACGAGCAGTACGTC.

This rearrangement joins TRBV7-9 to TRBJ1-2; D ambiguous. V gave up 7 bases and J gave up 6 bases, with 15 bases separating them. CDR1 SEHNR and CDR2 FQNEAQ come from the germline V gene (reference sequence). This CDR3 region has 13 residues. The CDR3 here is CASNSRARDGYTF. CDR3 DNA sequence: TGTGCCAGCAACAGCCGGGCAAGGGATGGCTACACCTTC.

This clonotype has only a few counts. V gene TRBV7-9 combines with J gene TRBJ1-1; 7 bases match TRBD1. Germline CDR1 SEHNR, CDR2 FQNEAQ (reference sequence). This CDR3 region has 11 residues. The J segment lost 12 bases and the V segment lost 6 bases, leaving 7 bases of the junction unmatched. The CDR3 loop is CASSSGGITFF. CDR3 coding DNA: TGTGCCAGCAGTTCAGGGGGTATAACTTTCTTT.

This clonotype was found a few times. This chain joins TRBV12-3 or TRBV12-4 and TRBJ1-4; 9 bases match TRBD1. The CDR3 totals 14 residues. V shed 5 bases, J shed 5 bases, and the junction held 3 bases outside the gene matches. CDR3 sequence: CASSHGQGNEKLFF. The CDR3 region has the DNA TGTGCCAGCAGTCACGGACAGGGGAATGAAAAACTGTTTTTT.

This clonotype was recorded at least ten times. The chain recombines TRBV11-1 with TRBJ1-1; D call uncertain. The V gene's germline CDR1 is SGHAT and CDR2 FQDESV (reference sequence). CDR3 size: 15 residues. The ends were cut back, 4 bases at V and 2 bases at J, with 14 bases in the middle. The CDR3 sequence: CASSYGLYGNTEAFF. The DNA of the CDR3 is TGTGCCAGCAGCTACGGACTCTACGGAAACACTGAAGCTTTCTTT.

The rearrangement joins TRBV7-2 to TRBJ2-7; maybe TRBD2 (6 bases). CDR1 is SGHTA and CDR2 is FQGNSA in the germline V gene. The CDR3 consists of 15 residues. The CDR3 region has the DNA TGTGCCAGCAGCTTAGGGTGGGCTAGCGACTACGAGCAGCACGTC. Translating gives CASSLGWASDYEQHV.

The genes are TRBV7-2 and TRBJ1-3; maybe TRBD1 (5 bases). Germline lookup yields CDR1 SGHTA and CDR2 FQGNSA. Trimming took off 1 base at V and 3 bases at J, with 13 bases between the two ends. The CDR3 extends over 16 amino acids. CDR3 protein: CASSLGMRGFGNTIYF. CDR3 in DNA: TGTGCCAGCAGCTTAGGGATGCGGGGGTTTGGAAACACCATATATTTT.

The rearrangement joins TRBV27 to TRBJ2-5; 8 bases agree with TRBD1. Trimming cost V 7 bases and J 2 bases; bases outside gene matches: 15. The germline CDR1 and CDR2 sequences are MNHEY and SMNVEV (reference sequence). This CDR3 is 17 amino acids long. The CDR3: CASNKAGGGFGQETQYF. The CDR3 nucleotides read TGTGCCAGCAATAAGGCAGGGGGCGGATTCGGGCAAGAGACCCAGTACTTC.

At least ten counts were recorded for this clonotype. The chain carries TRBV7-6 and TRBJ2-3, with D tentatively TRBD2 (5 bases). V lost 1 base and J 3 bases, leaving 11 bases between the germline ends. This CDR3 is built from 15 residues. Germline V lookup: CDR1 SGHVS, CDR2 FNYEAQ. The CDR3 is CASSLEGGWTDTQYF. CDR3 bases: TGTGCCAGCAGCTTAGAGGGCGGGTGGACAGATACGCAGTATTTT.

The V and J genes are TRBV20-1 and TRBJ1-2; TRBD1 is a possible D gene (6 bases). The CDR3 is 15 amino acids. Germline values: CDR1 DFQATT, CDR2 SNEGSKA (reference sequence). V was shortened by 5 bases and J by 4 bases, with 20 bases between the two germline ends. The CDR3 DNA reads TGCAGTGCTCCCCCCCAACAGGGAGGCCCCTATGGCTACACCTTC. Encoded protein: CSAPPQQGGPYGYTF.

This clonotype has just a few counts. A much more abundant neighbour one base away suggests this may be a read error. This chain uses TRBV6-6 with TRBJ1-1, with unresolved D. V lost 2 bases to trimming and J lost 0 bases, with 4 bases between them. Per germline, CDR1 MNHNY and CDR2 SVGAGI (reference sequence). The CDR3 is 13 amino acids. In nucleotides, the CDR3 is TGTGCCAGCAGTTACAAACTGAACACTGAAGCTTTCTTT. This sequence encodes CASSYKLNTEAFF.

This clonotype was found a few times. This rearrangement joins TRBV6-2 or TRBV6-3 to TRBJ2-7, with a weak D call TRBD1 (6 bases). Germline assignment: CDR1 MNHEY and CDR2 SVGEGT. CDR3 size: 17 residues. V was pared by 0 bases and J by 2 bases, with 17 bases between. The CDR3 sequence: CASSYSRRADSPYEQYV. CDR3 nucleotide sequence: TGTGCCAGCAGTTACTCTAGGAGAGCGGACAGCCCCTACGAGCAGTACGTC.

This clonotype was detected only a few times. The CDR3 reads CASSLVSTSTDTQYF. The CDR3 DNA reads TGTGCCAGCAGCTTAGTGTCGACATCCACAGATACGCAGTATTTT. The genes are TRBV7-9 and TRBJ2-3; D not resolved. CDR3 length equals 15 residues. Deletions cut 1 base from V and 2 bases from J, with 10 bases between. In germline, CDR1 is SEHNR, CDR2 FQNEAQ (reference sequence).

Worth noting for this clonotype: This may come from a read error, since a much larger clone is one base off. The chain joins TRBV7-9 to TRBJ1-1; maybe TRBD1 (5 bases). Trimming removed 7 bases from V and 7 bases from J, with 16 bases in between. This CDR3 is 13 amino acids long. The germline V gene encodes CDR1 SEHNR and CDR2 FQNEAQ (reference sequence). The CDR3 coding sequence is TGTGCCAGCACCGGACATGGGGCTGTTGAAGCTTTCTTT. Protein: CASTGHGAVEAFF.

To note about this clonotype: One base away lies a much larger clone, so this may be a sequencing read error. This chain links TRBV6-2 or TRBV6-3 with TRBJ2-3; D may be TRBD1 (6 bases). This CDR3 is built from 16 residues. The ends were cut back, 7 bases at V and 2 bases at J, with 19 bases in the middle. Germline CDR1 MNHEY, CDR2 SVGEGT. CDR3 DNA sequence: TGTGCCAGCAATTCTACAGGGACACTACTCACAGATACGCAGTATTTT. Translated, it gives CASNSTGTLLTDTQYF.

As regards this clonotype: Compared with germline, one end of the junction differs, possibly owing to a read error. The V and J genes are TRBV28 and TRBJ2-2; D is unclear. CDR1 is MDHEN and CDR2 is SYDVKM in the germline V gene. The CDR3 extends over 13 amino acids. The CDR3 nucleotides read TGTACCAGCAGTTTAGTCAGCACCGGGGAGCTGTTTTTT. Its translation: CTSSLVSTGELFF.

In its sample, this clonotype was seen many times. V and J are TRBV6-2 or TRBV6-3 and TRBJ1-4; 9 bases fit TRBD1. Germline values: CDR1 MNHEY, CDR2 SVGEGT. The CDR3 length is 15 residues. V dropped 6 bases and J dropped 6; count of bases not matched to a gene: 8. CDR3 nucleotide sequence: TGTGCCAGCAGCCTCTACAGGGGGCGCGATGAAAAACTGTTTTTT. Protein product: CASSLYRGRDEKLFF.

Points on this clonotype: One junction end does not reproduce the germline sequence, and a read error may be involved. The rearrangement uses TRBV27 and TRBJ1-5; 7 nucleotides align to TRBD1. Germline V CDR1 and CDR2: MNHEY, SMNVEV (reference sequence). This CDR3 has 16 amino acids. The CDR3 bases are TGTGCCAACAGTAGCGGACAGGTTAATAGCAATCAGCCCCAGCATTTT. Its translation is CANSSGQVNSNQPQHF.

In its sample, this clonotype was seen many times. The rearrangement joins TRBV7-6 to TRBJ2-1, with D possibly being TRBD2 (6 bases). The CDR3 is 14 residues long. The V and J ends lost 4 bases and 5 bases respectively, with 12 bases between them. CDR1 is SGHVS and CDR2 is FNYEAQ in the germline V gene. CDR3 DNA sequence: TGTGCCAGCAGCTACGGGGAGGCGGACAATGAGCAGTTCTTC. Residues: CASSYGEADNEQFF.

This clonotype was picked up a small number of times. V usage is TRBV7-2 and J usage is TRBJ1-4; D gene ambiguous. Trimming took 5 bases from V and 2 from J, leaving 12 bases between them. Per the germline V gene, CDR1 is SGHTA and CDR2 is FQGNSA. The CDR3 sequence is 15 residues long. The CDR3 DNA is TGTGCCAGCAGCACCCGGCCAAGCACTAATGAAAAACTGTTTTTT. Translated, it gives CASSTRPSTNEKLFF. The variable domain in full, with the rest retrieved from reference TRBV7-2 and TRBJ1-4, is GAGVSQSPSNKVTEKGKDVELRCDPISGHTALYWYRQSLGQGLEFLIYFQGNSAPDKSGLPSDRFSAERTGGSVSTLTIQRTQQEDSAVYLCASSTRPSTNEKLFFGSGTQLSVL.

This clonotype was observed at least ten times. This rearrangement joins TRBV7-8 to TRBJ1-1; D might be TRBD1 (5 bases). The V end was cut by 2 bases, the J end by 0 bases, with 10 bases between. The CDR3 has 15 residues. Germline lookup yields CDR1 SGHVS and CDR2 FQNEAQ. The CDR3 loop reads CASSLKNRLNTEAFF. Written as DNA, the CDR3 is TGTGCCAGCAGCTTAAAAAACAGGTTGAACACTGAAGCTTTCTTT.

Only a few counts were recorded for this clonotype. This chain uses TRBV4-2 with TRBJ2-2, with 8 bases matching TRBD1. This CDR3 has 17 residues. Germline V lookup: CDR1 LGHNA, CDR2 YNFKEQ. Trimming took 4 bases from V and 6 from J; bases not matched to a gene: 13. This CDR3 is CASSLRTGTGSAGELFF. DNA of the CDR3: TGTGCCAGCAGCCTACGGACAGGGACGGGTAGCGCCGGGGAGCTGTTTTTT.

This clonotype appeared many times. This chain uses TRBV7-2 with TRBJ1-4; D gene unclear. The CDR3 extends over 16 amino acids. V shed 7 bases and J shed 7 bases, with 22 bases lying between them. CDR1 is SGHTA and CDR2 is FQGNSA in the germline V gene. The CDR3 DNA follows: TGTGCCAGCAACTTTGGGCCCTTCATCGGACCTGAAAAACTGTTTTTT. Translation gives CASNFGPFIGPEKLFF.